Presented here are 19 T cell receptor beta chains from one specimen sequenced in a study of blood T cells in healthy people across ages. Then a second PCR, running roughly 7 to 11 cycles, was carried out with a sample-barcoded 5' primer and a J-beta primer mix. Using its own MiXCR run on the 5' RACE reads, TCRdb lists one record per CDR3 protein. The data hold more than 650,000 distinct CDR3 sequences, with around a quarter observed a single time. This sample was shared with a second study, whose subject was T cells of mothers and their children.

Material for sequencing was blood. Receptor source: a boy aged 10-17 years in good health.

This clonotype has more than one count but fewer than ten. This chain links TRBV3-1 with TRBJ2-3; TRBD1 matches 9 bases. CDR1 is LGHDT and CDR2 is YNNKEL in the germline V gene (reference sequence). The CDR3 consists of 16 residues. V lost 4 bases to trimming and J lost 4 bases; unmatched junction nucleotides: 9. This CDR3 reads CASSLQPGQGPDTQYF. The CDR3 DNA sequence: TGTGCCAGCAGCCTCCAACCGGGACAGGGCCCAGATACGCAGTATTTT.

This chain joins TRBV2 and TRBJ2-5, with a tentative D call TRBD1 (6 bases). The ends were cut back, 5 bases at V and 3 bases at J, with 19 bases in the middle. CDR3 size: 16 residues. CDR1 and CDR2 (germline): SNHLY, FYNNEI. The CDR3 nucleotides are TGTGCCAGCAGTAGAACCCGGGACACCTCGGAAGAGACCCAGTACTTC. Translating it yields CASSRTRDTSEETQYF.

This clonotype was seen only a few times. The chain has TRBV29-1 and TRBJ1-2; D ambiguous. This CDR3 region has 11 residues. Looked up from germline, CDR1 is SQVTM and CDR2 is ANQGSEA. Trimming took off 1 base at V and 8 bases at J, with 8 bases between the two ends. The CDR3, as DNA: TGCAGCGTTGAAGGGGGTTTCGGCTACACCTTC. Translated: CSVEGGFGYTF.

The chain carries TRBV5-1 and TRBJ2-2; 11 nucleotides match TRBD1. The CDR3 covers 15 residues. With V trimmed by 4 bases and J by 6 bases, 5 bases remained unmatched. Looked up from germline, CDR1 is SGHRS and CDR2 is YFSETQ. CDR3 residues: CASSAGTGGAGELFF. The CDR3 DNA is TGCGCCAGCAGCGCCGGGACAGGGGGTGCCGGGGAGCTGTTTTTT.

This clonotype was recorded a few times. The germline gene is not matched at one end of the junction; a read error may be the cause. CDR3 sequence reads: CASSFSGTENTETFF. CDR3 nucleotide sequence: TGCGCCAGCAGCTTCTCCGGGACCGAGAACACTGAAACTTTCTTT. The V gene is TRBV5-1, the J gene TRBJ1-1, with D tentatively TRBD1 (5 bases). CDR1 and CDR2 from the germline V gene are SGHRS and YFSETQ. The CDR3 has 15 residues.

The chain couples TRBV12-1 to TRBJ2-1; the D segment call TRBD1 is taken from the table without a DNA check. The J call may be faulty, since TRBJ2-7 better matches the DNA end. TRBV12-1 is recorded as a pseudogene. There are 15 residues in the CDR3. In DNA, the CDR3 is TGTGCCAGCAGCCGGCCGGGGGGGCGATTCTACGAGCAGTACTTC. Translating gives CASSRPGGRFYEQYF.

In this sample, this clonotype turned up once. This rearrangement joins TRBV7-9 to TRBJ2-1; TRBD2 matches 8 bases. The CDR3 sequence is 16 residues long. The germline CDR1 and CDR2 sequences are SEHNR and FQNEAQ (reference sequence). V trimming: 5 bases; J trimming: 8 bases; junction bases outside the gene matches: 14. Here the CDR3 DNA reads TGTGCCAGCAGCCTTAGCGGGGCCACCCAACTTGATGAGCAGTTCTTC. This sequence encodes CASSLSGATQLDEQFF. Looking up the rest from reference TRBV7-9 and TRBJ2-1 gives the full variable domain: DTGVSQNPRHKITKRGQNVTFRCDPISEHNRLYWYRQTLGQGPEFLTYFQNEAQLEKSRLLSDRFSAERPKGSFSTLEIQRTEQGDSAMYLCASSLSGATQLDEQFFGPGTRLTVL.

The gene calls are TRBV28 and TRBJ2-7; a weak D match, TRBD1 (7 bases). The CDR3 totals 12 residues. V was trimmed by 7 bases and J by 5 bases, leaving 12 bases between them. CDR1 and CDR2 from the germline V gene are MDHEN and SYDVKM. CDR3 loop: CASTPGGNEQYF. The CDR3 region has the DNA TGTGCCAGCACCCCAGGGGGGAACGAGCAGTACTTC.

The chain employs TRBV4-1 and TRBJ1-1; 8 positions agree with TRBD1. The length of the CDR3 is 13 residues. With V trimmed by 1 base and J by 10 bases, 5 bases remained unmatched. CDR1 is MGHRA, CDR2 YSYEKL, per germline. The CDR3 loop reads CASSQVDRAIAFF. The DNA of the CDR3 is TGCGCCAGCAGCCAAGTGGACAGGGCTATAGCTTTCTTT.

This rearrangement joins TRBV29-1 to TRBJ1-5; D unresolved. The V end lost 3 bases, the J end lost 2 bases, and 8 bases lay between the germline ends. Germline CDR1 and CDR2: SQVTM and ANQGSEA. This CDR3 comprises 13 residues. The CDR3 here is CSVEAGRNQPQHF. The DNA for the CDR3 is TGCAGCGTTGAGGCAGGCCGCAATCAGCCCCAGCATTTT.

The gene calls are TRBV19 and TRBJ1-1, with a possible D match to TRBD1 (6 bases). Per the germline V gene, CDR1 is LNHDA and CDR2 is SQIVND (reference sequence). The CDR3 runs to 14 residues. V was cut by 8 bases and J by 4 bases, with 17 bases left in between. CDR3 amino acids: CASFSPGQTTEAFF. The CDR3 DNA reads as TGTGCCAGTTTTTCCCCGGGACAAACCACTGAAGCTTTCTTT.

The gene calls are TRBV20-1 and TRBJ2-3; possibly TRBD2 for D (5 bases). Germline V CDR1 and CDR2: DFQATT, SNEGSKA (reference sequence). Deletions cut 2 bases from V and 6 bases from J, with 9 bases between. This CDR3 contains 12 residues. In nucleotides, the CDR3 is TGCAGTGCTAGAAGGGAGCCGGATACGCAGTATTTT. Translation gives CSARREPDTQYF.

This chain joins TRBV4-1 and TRBJ2-7; D is ambiguous. Germline-derived CDR1 and CDR2 are MGHRA and YSYEKL. V gave up 1 base and J gave up 2 bases, with 9 bases separating them. CDR3 length: 14 residues. The CDR3 spells CASSQVTVTYEQYF. The CDR3, as DNA: TGCGCCAGCAGCCAAGTCACAGTTACCTACGAGCAGTACTTC.

The V and J genes are TRBV3-1 and TRBJ1-6, with no clear D. Germline CDR1 reads LGHDT; CDR2 reads YNNKEL (reference sequence). The CDR3 contains 14 residues. Between the trimmed V and J ends, which lost 4 bases and 6 bases, there was a span of 10 bases. The CDR3: CASSPGRTNSPLHF. CDR3 DNA sequence: TGTGCCAGCAGCCCTGGACGGACTAATTCACCCCTCCACTTT.

CDR3: CATSRVGLAIGEQFF. The CDR3 DNA sequence: TGTGCCACCAGCAGAGTTGGGCTAGCGATCGGTGAGCAGTTCTTC. The chain combines TRBV15 with TRBJ2-5, with a tentative D call TRBD2 (6 bases). The J call is uncertain, as TRBJ2-1 better fits the DNA end. The CDR3 loop spans 15 amino acids. Germline V gives CDR1 LNHNV, CDR2 YYDKDF (reference sequence).

The rearrangement joins TRBV5-1 to TRBJ2-4; 7 bases map to TRBD2. CDR1 and CDR2 (germline): SGHRS, YFSETQ. This CDR3 is 15 amino acids long. V shed 5 bases, J shed 0 bases, and the junction held 5 bases outside the gene matches. This CDR3 is CASREAGLAKNIQYF. The CDR3 DNA sequence: TGCGCCAGCAGGGAAGCGGGACTAGCCAAAAACATTCAGTACTTC.

The table lists this clonotype with a count of one. The J gene is TRBJ1-4, the V gene TRBV5-1; 9 nucleotides line up with TRBD1. The germline V gene has CDR1 SGHRS and CDR2 YFSETQ. The CDR3 sequence is 16 residues long. Trimming at V came to 4 bases and at J to 5 bases, leaving 9 bases not matched to a gene. DNA for the CDR3: TGCGCCAGCAGCATAGGACAGGGGTTCTCGAATGAAAAACTGTTTTTT. Translated, it gives CASSIGQGFSNEKLFF.

The chain links TRBV12-3 or TRBV12-4 to TRBJ1-1; no firm D call. Between the trimmed V and J ends, which lost 6 bases and 7 bases, there was a span of 15 bases. This CDR3 is built from 13 residues. CDR3 in amino acids: CASSNLDGNEAFF. The CDR3 nucleotides read TGTGCCAGCAGCAACCTAGACGGTAATGAAGCTTTCTTT.

This chain joins TRBV12-3 or TRBV12-4 and TRBJ1-2; D remains unclear. This CDR3 spans 13 amino acids. Trimming took 5 bases from V and 8 from J, leaving 15 bases between them. The CDR3 DNA reads as TGTGCCAGCAGTCGGACGGAGGGAGGCGGCTACACCTTC. Translation: CASSRTEGGGYTF.